Listed here is a single TCR beta chain. The data stem from a study of T cell changes during pregnancy in multiple sclerosis. Assay: immunoSEQ multiplex PCR; the TCRdb copy retains only in-frame clones and omits some. The sample lists about 100,000 clones; approximately 92% were seen once. The CDR3 is 15 amino acids. Germline CDR1 MNHEY, CDR2 SVGAGI. J lost 4 bases, V lost 4 bases, and 9 bases had no gene match. This TCR came from a female donor with multiple sclerosis, enrolled in a pregnancy study. The source was peripheral blood, collected in the first trimester of pregnancy. The V and J genes are TRBV6-5 and TRBJ1-1; TRBD1 aligns across 7 bases. CDR3: CASSFTSGGGTEAFF. The CDR3 DNA follows: TGTGCCAGCAGTTTTACTTCAGGGGGAGGCACTGAAGCTTTCTTT.